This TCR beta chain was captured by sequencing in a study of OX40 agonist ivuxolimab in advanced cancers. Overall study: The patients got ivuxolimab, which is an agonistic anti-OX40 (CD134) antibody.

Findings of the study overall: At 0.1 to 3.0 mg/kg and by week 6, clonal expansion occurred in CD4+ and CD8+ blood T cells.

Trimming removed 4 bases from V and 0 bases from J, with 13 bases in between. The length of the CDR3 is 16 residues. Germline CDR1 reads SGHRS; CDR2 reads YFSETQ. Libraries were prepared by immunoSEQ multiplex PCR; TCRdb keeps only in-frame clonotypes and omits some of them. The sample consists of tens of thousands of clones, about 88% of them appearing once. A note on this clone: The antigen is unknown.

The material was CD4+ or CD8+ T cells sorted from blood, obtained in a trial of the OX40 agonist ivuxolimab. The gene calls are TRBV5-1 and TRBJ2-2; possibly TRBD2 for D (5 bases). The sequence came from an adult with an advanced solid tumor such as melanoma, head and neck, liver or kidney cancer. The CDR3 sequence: CASSPQRFANTGELFF. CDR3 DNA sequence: TGCGCCAGCAGCCCTCAGCGGTTCGCGAACACCGGGGAGCTGTTTTTT.